The 13 T cell receptor beta chains in this list originate from one sample, sequenced in a study of shared T cell receptors in the human thymus. Data came from immunoSEQ multiplex PCR; TCRdb stores just in-frame clones and leaves some out. The sample carries about 540,000 clones, 70% to 80% recorded once. The same sample was also studied in work on human thymus T cells.

Material: thymocytes. The receptors stem from a boy under three years old with a congenital heart defect.

The rearrangement joins TRBV9 to TRBJ2-4, with D maybe TRBD1 (6 bases). The V and J ends lost 6 bases and 7 bases respectively, with 20 bases between them. The CDR3 is made up of 15 amino acids. Germline V gene lookup returns CDR1 SGDLS and CDR2 YYNGEE. The CDR3 loop reads CASKTSSGVWNIQYF. The CDR3 nucleotides read TGTGCCAGCAAAACGTCTTCAGGGGTCTGGAACATTCAGTACTTC.

The gene calls are TRBV5-1 and TRBJ2-5; D is possibly TRBD1 (6 bases). This CDR3 is 17 amino acids long. CDR1 and CDR2 (germline): SGHRS, YFSETQ. V was shortened by 3 bases and J by 5 bases, with 23 bases between the two germline ends. CDR3 in amino acids: CASSYGGSQRGAETQYF. The CDR3 bases are TGCGCCAGCAGCTATGGGGGCAGCCAACGCGGCGCGGAGACCCAGTACTTC.

The genes are TRBV7-2 and TRBJ1-4, with 7 bases that match TRBD1. V shed 3 bases and J 7 bases; nucleotides not matched to a gene: 8. This CDR3 region has 15 residues. Germline CDR1 SGHTA, CDR2 FQGNSA. The CDR3 sequence: CASSLKQGIGEKLFF. CDR3 nucleotide sequence: TGTGCCAGCAGCTTGAAACAGGGGATCGGTGAAAAACTGTTTTTT.

This chain joins TRBV7-6 and TRBJ2-5, with D possibly matching TRBD1 (5 bases). The CDR3 covers 16 residues. Per the germline V gene, CDR1 is SGHVS and CDR2 is FNYEAQ. Trimming left V 5 bases short and J 5 bases short, with 21 bases between. The CDR3 DNA is TGTGCCAGCAGCCCGAACCCGGCCCCCCACAGGGAGACCCAGTACTTC. Translating gives CASSPNPAPHRETQYF. Variable domain in full (rest from reference TRBV7-6 and TRBJ2-5): GAGVSQSPRYKVTKRGQDVALRCDPISGHVSLYWYRQALGQGPEFLTYFNYEAQQDKSGLPNDRFSAERPEGSISTLTIQRTEQRDSAMYRCASSPNPAPHRETQYFGPGTRLLVL.

V gene TRBV7-2 combines with J gene TRBJ2-5; D possibly corresponds to TRBD1 (5 bases). Looked up from germline, CDR1 is SGHTA and CDR2 is FQGNSA. This CDR3 contains 15 residues. The V end was cut by 1 base, the J end by 5 bases, with 14 bases between. CDR3 amino acids: CASSLGASTEETQYF. The CDR3 DNA is TGTGCCAGCAGCTTAGGAGCGTCGACAGAGGAGACCCAGTACTTC.

V and J are TRBV5-6 and TRBJ2-1; 11 bases match TRBD2. There are 18 residues in the CDR3. Germline-derived CDR1 and CDR2 are SGHDT and YYEEEE. Trimming removed 0 bases from V and 0 bases from J; junction bases left unmatched: 5. The CDR3 protein is CASSLGLAGGNSYNEQFF. The DNA of the CDR3 is TGTGCCAGCAGCTTGGGGCTAGCGGGGGGAAACTCCTACAATGAGCAGTTCTTC.

V and J are TRBV19 and TRBJ1-2; 7 nucleotides line up with TRBD1. J was trimmed by 4 bases and V by 0 bases; bases with no gene match: 8. CDR1 is LNHDA and CDR2 is SQIVND in the germline V gene (reference sequence). The CDR3 runs to 16 residues. CDR3 bases: TGTGCCAGTAGTATAGATCCAAGGGGGCCGGGCTATGGCTACACCTTC. This encodes CASSIDPRGPGYGYTF.

The chain joins TRBV6-6 to TRBJ1-6; D gene unclear. The CDR3 has 13 amino acids. CDR1 is MNHNY and CDR2 is SVGAGI in the germline V gene (reference sequence). V was cut by 6 bases and J by 6 bases, with 9 bases left in between. CDR3 amino acids: CASRAGFNSPLHF. The CDR3 nucleotides read TGTGCCAGCAGGGCGGGCTTTAATTCACCCCTCCACTTT.

This sequence joins TRBV2 and TRBJ1-1, with TRBD1 matching over 7 bases. This CDR3 comprises 16 residues. Germline assignment: CDR1 SNHLY and CDR2 FYNNEI. V lost 6 bases and J lost 4; bases outside the gene matches: 14. CDR3 amino acids: CASREKIQGPGTEAFF. The CDR3 nucleotides read TGTGCCAGCAGGGAAAAGATACAGGGGCCTGGCACTGAAGCTTTCTTT. The full variable domain, its missing parts supplied by reference TRBV2 and TRBJ1-1, is EPEVTQTPSHQVTQMGQEVILRCVPISNHLYFYWYRQILGQKVEFLVSFYNNEISEKSEIFDDQFSVERPDGSNFTLKIRSTKLEDSAMYFCASREKIQGPGTEAFFGQGTRLTVV.

The chain has TRBV11-2 and TRBJ2-7; D remains ambiguous. The CDR3 runs 15 residues. V was cut by 1 base and J by 4 bases, with 14 bases left in between. Germline lookup yields CDR1 SGHAT and CDR2 FQNNGV. CDR3 DNA: TGTGCCAGCAGCTTAGTAGGAGAGGTCGGGTACGAGCAGTACTTC. Translating gives CASSLVGEVGYEQYF.

The rearrangement joins TRBV11-3 to TRBJ2-1; TRBD2 agrees at 16 bases. CDR3 length equals 19 residues. CDR1 and CDR2 from the germline V gene are SGHNT and YENEEA. J was trimmed by 2 bases and V by 4 bases; bases with no gene match: 8. The DNA for the CDR3 is TGTGCCAGCAGCTCGGCCGGGACTAGCGGGAGGGCCCCCTACAATGAGCAGTTCTTC. This codes for CASSSAGTSGRAPYNEQFF.

This clone was observed a handful of times. This rearrangement joins TRBV9 to TRBJ2-2, with TRBD1 as a possible D gene (6 bases). The V end lost 5 bases, the J end lost 6 bases, and 11 bases lay between the germline ends. Germline V gene sequence: CDR1 SGDLS, CDR2 YYNGEE. CDR3 length equals 13 residues. CDR3: CASSRGSAGELFF. The CDR3 nucleotides read TGTGCCAGCAGTAGGGGGTCGGCCGGGGAGCTGTTTTTT.

This chain connects TRBV4-2 to TRBJ2-7, with 12 bases fitting TRBD2. The junction had 13 bases not matched to a gene; V was cut back by 4 bases and J by 6 bases. The length of the CDR3 is 17 residues. Germline V CDR1 and CDR2: LGHNA, YNFKEQ. CDR3 sequence (DNA): TGTGCCAGCAGCCCTAACACCGCTAGCGGGAGGGCCGGCGAGCAGTACTTC. This codes for CASSPNTASGRAGEQYF.